Presented here are 30 T cell receptor beta chains from one specimen sequenced in a study of PD-L1 blockade in urothelial cancer. The table came from immunoSEQ multiplex PCR; TCRdb's copy has only in-frame clones and leaves some out. This sample has approximately 50,000 clones; roughly 84% occur once, and the top ten carry 1% to 1.5%. The time point denotes: pretreatment peripheral blood. The sequencing used PBMCs, collected around atezolizumab (anti-PD-L1) treatment. Source of these receptors: a man aged 50 to 60 with urothelial cancer.

This chain links TRBV14 with TRBJ2-1; 9 bases align to TRBD2. The germline gives CDR1 SGHDN, CDR2 FVKESK. The CDR3 is 18 residues long. J lost 2 bases, V lost 1 base, and 9 bases had no gene match. CDR3 bases: TGTGCCAGCAGCCAAGGGATACTAGCGGGTCCACCCTACAATGAGCAGTTCTTC. It codes for CASSQGILAGPPYNEQFF.

This clone showed up just a few times. The chain recombines TRBV5-1 with TRBJ1-1, with D possibly being TRBD1 (5 bases). The CDR3 has 15 residues. The V gene's germline CDR1 is SGHRS and CDR2 YFSETQ. V dropped 0 bases and J dropped 4 bases, with 13 bases sitting between them. This CDR3 reads CASSLAARVGTEAFF. The DNA for the CDR3 is TGCGCCAGCAGCTTGGCCGCCAGGGTGGGCACTGAAGCTTTCTTT.

CDR3 region: CASSSLTGTQYF. DNA for the CDR3: TGCGCCAGCAGCTCCCTGACGGGGACCCAGTACTTC. V and J are TRBV5-1 and TRBJ2-5; unclear D gene. Germline V CDR1 and CDR2: SGHRS, YFSETQ. The CDR3 covers 12 residues. With 3 bases removed from V and 7 bases from J, the gap between germline ends came to 10 bases.

V gene TRBV29-1 combines with J gene TRBJ1-1, with D maybe TRBD1 (6 bases). The CDR3 length is 12 residues. From germline, CDR1 is SQVTM and CDR2 ANQGSEA. The V end lost 2 bases, the J end lost 6 bases, and 10 bases lay between the germline ends. CDR3 protein: CSVEQGSSEAFF. CDR3 sequence (DNA): TGCAGCGTTGAACAGGGGAGTTCTGAAGCTTTCTTT.

This clone was detected a few times. The chain combines TRBV7-2 with TRBJ1-1, with 7 bases that match TRBD1. This CDR3 has 13 amino acids. Trimming took 5 bases from V and 4 from J; bases not matched to a gene: 4. CDR1 and CDR2 (germline): SGHTA, FQGNSA. The CDR3 loop is CASSPGTATEAFF. The CDR3 coding sequence is TGTGCCAGCAGCCCCGGGACAGCCACTGAAGCTTTCTTT.

The chain carries TRBV4-3 and TRBJ2-7; 7 bases are a match to TRBD2. Trimming removed 4 bases from V and 5 bases from J; junction bases left unmatched: 11. The CDR3 is 15 residues long. Germline V gene data show CDR1 as LGHNA and CDR2 as YSLEER. In DNA form, the CDR3 reads TGCGCCAGCAGCCCAAGGTTACTAGCGAAGGACGAGCAGTACTTC. It codes for CASSPRLLAKDEQYF.

This chain links TRBV5-1 with TRBJ1-2, with 7 positions matching TRBD1. CDR3 length: 14 residues. Germline loops: CDR1 SGHRS, CDR2 YFSETQ. V dropped 3 bases and J dropped 2; count of bases not matched to a gene: 4. The CDR3: CASSSTGTNYGYTF. The CDR3 DNA reads TGCGCCAGCAGCTCGACAGGGACAAACTATGGCTACACCTTC.

The rearrangement links TRBV11-3 to TRBJ2-1, with 11 nucleotides matching TRBD2. The CDR3 extends over 15 amino acids. V gave up 4 bases and J gave up 5 bases; unmatched junction bases: 4. Looked up from germline, CDR1 is SGHNT and CDR2 is YENEEA. The chain's CDR3 is CASSSGTSGNNEQFF. Here the CDR3 DNA reads TGTGCCAGCAGCTCCGGGACTAGCGGTAACAATGAGCAGTTCTTC.

This chain uses TRBV21-1 with TRBJ2-7; the DNA was not compared with TRBD2, the D call given in the table. TRBV21-1 is noted as a pseudogene. CDR3 size: 17 residues. CDR3 DNA: TGTGCCAGCAGCCTCCCCCGGAGCGGAAGGAGCTCCTACGAGCAGTACTTC. It yields the protein CASSLPRSGRSSYEQYF.

The chain joins TRBV5-5 to TRBJ2-2, with 9 bases matching TRBD1. The CDR3 contains 16 residues. The V gene's germline CDR1 is SGHKS and CDR2 YYEKEE (reference sequence). V lost 6 bases, J lost 4 bases, and 10 bases stayed unmatched. CDR3 protein: CASTPKTGGFTGELFF. In DNA, the CDR3 is TGTGCCAGCACCCCAAAGACAGGGGGATTCACCGGGGAGCTGTTTTTT.

The chain uses TRBV6-5 and TRBJ2-2; D is perhaps TRBD2 (6 bases). V was cut by 5 bases and J by 2 bases, with 12 bases left in between. The germline CDR1 and CDR2 sequences are MNHEY and SVGAGI. CDR3 length: 15 amino acids. This CDR3 reads CASSRRDSNTGELFF. In DNA form, the CDR3 reads TGTGCCAGCAGTAGACGGGACTCAAACACCGGGGAGCTGTTTTTT.

This sequence joins TRBV5-1 and TRBJ2-1, with D unresolved. The CDR3 is 15 amino acids. Germline assignment: CDR1 SGHRS and CDR2 YFSETQ. V was clipped by 2 bases and J by 4 bases, with 13 bases between them. CDR3 sequence (DNA): TGCGCCAGCAGCTTAATCGCCGAAGCGTACAATGAGCAGTTCTTC. Its translation is CASSLIAEAYNEQFF. The full variable domain, in which reference TRBV5-1 and TRBJ2-1 provide the parts outside the CDR3, is KAGVTQTPRYLIKTRGQQVTLSCSPISGHRSVSWYQQTPGQGLQFLFEYFSETQRNKGNFPGRFSGRQFSNSRSEMNVSTLELGDSALYLCASSLIAEAYNEQFFGPGTRLTVL.

The chain joins TRBV5-6 to TRBJ1-2, with D maybe TRBD1 (5 bases). Looked up from germline, CDR1 is SGHDT and CDR2 is YYEEEE. Deletions cut 0 bases from V and 2 bases from J, with 11 bases between. The CDR3 runs 15 residues. CDR3 region: CASSLGRAPNYGYTF. The CDR3 region has the DNA TGTGCCAGCAGCTTGGGCAGGGCCCCGAACTATGGCTACACCTTC.

The chain links TRBV6-5 to TRBJ1-1, with 12 bases lining up with TRBD1. Trimming removed 6 bases from V and 5 bases from J; junction bases left unmatched: 10. Germline loops: CDR1 MNHEY, CDR2 SVGAGI. The CDR3 has 16 amino acids. CDR3 coding DNA: TGTGCCAGCAGATACGGGGACAGGGGGCGATGGACTGAAGCTTTCTTT. Translated, it gives CASRYGDRGRWTEAFF.

The rearrangement uses TRBV7-8 and TRBJ2-3, with unresolved D. Per the germline V gene, CDR1 is SGHVS and CDR2 is FQNEAQ. The CDR3 runs 11 residues. The ends were cut back, 5 bases at V and 3 bases at J, with 3 bases in the middle. Written as DNA, the CDR3 is TGTGCCAGCAGCCAGACAGATACGCAGTATTTT. It is translated as CASSQTDTQYF.

The rearrangement uses TRBV11-2 and TRBJ1-4; 9 bases line up with TRBD1. The CDR3 loop spans 14 amino acids. The germline CDR1 and CDR2 sequences are SGHAT and FQNNGV. V shed 5 bases, J shed 7 bases, and the junction held 5 bases outside the gene matches. This CDR3 is CASSLTGGPEKLFF. The CDR3 nucleotides read TGTGCCAGCAGCCTAACAGGGGGCCCTGAAAAACTGTTTTTT.

The chain uses TRBV9 and TRBJ1-1, with 7 positions matching TRBD1. The CDR3 runs to 16 residues. Per the germline V gene, CDR1 is SGDLS and CDR2 is YYNGEE. The V gene end was trimmed by 2 bases and the J gene end by 5 bases; junction bases not matched to a gene: 12. In DNA, the CDR3 is TGTGCCAGCAGCGTCGCGTTCTCCAGGGGGGAAACTGAAGCTTTCTTT. Translated, it gives CASSVAFSRGETEAFF. The whole variable domain, filled in from reference TRBV9 and TRBJ1-1, reads DSGVTQTPKHLITATGQRVTLRCSPRSGDLSVYWYQQSLDQGLQFLIQYYNGEERAKGNILERFSAQQFPDLHSELNLSSLELGDSALYFCASSVAFSRGETEAFFGQGTRLTVV.

V usage is TRBV7-2 and J usage is TRBJ2-4, with a weak D call TRBD2 (7 bases). Trimming removed 3 bases at V and 1 base at J, with 13 bases between. The V gene's germline CDR1 is SGHTA and CDR2 FQGNSA. The CDR3 is 16 amino acids. Here the CDR3 DNA reads TGTGCCAGCAGCTTCCCGGGGGGCCTGGCCAAAAACATTCAGTACTTC. Translated: CASSFPGGLAKNIQYF.

The V and J genes are TRBV6-5 and TRBJ2-1; the match to TRBD1 covers 7 bases. CDR1 is MNHEY, CDR2 SVGAGI, per germline. J lost 9 bases, V lost 6 bases, and 11 bases had no gene match. CDR3 length: 14 residues. CDR3 DNA sequence: TGTGCCAGCAGCCGAAGAAGGGGGCAAGGTGAGCAGTTCTTC. Translating gives CASSRRRGQGEQFF.

V usage is TRBV5-4 and J usage is TRBJ2-7, with D possibly matching TRBD2 (6 bases). V was shortened by 4 bases and J by 2 bases, with 16 bases between the two germline ends. The length of the CDR3 is 15 residues. Germline lookup yields CDR1 SGHNT and CDR2 YYREEE (reference sequence). In DNA form, the CDR3 reads TGTGCCAGCAGCCCCAATCGGGGGAGAACCTACGAGCAGTACTTC. It specifies CASSPNRGRTYEQYF.

The J gene is TRBJ2-7, the V gene TRBV7-9; possible D gene TRBD1, 6 bases. The V gene lost 5 bases and the J gene lost 1 base, with 15 bases spanning the gap. CDR3 size: 15 residues. Germline-derived CDR1 and CDR2 are SEHNR and FQNEAQ (reference sequence). CDR3 nucleotide sequence: TGTGCCAGCAGCGACTACAGGGAGAAATCCTACGAGCAGTACTTC. Protein sequence: CASSDYREKSYEQYF.

The CDR3 DNA follows: TGTGCCAGCAGCTTGCGGACAGGGGATCTATGGGGCTACACCTTC. Translated: CASSLRTGDLWGYTF. This rearrangement joins TRBV7-8 to TRBJ1-2; TRBD1 agrees at 9 bases. Germline CDR1 SGHVS, CDR2 FQNEAQ. Trimming cost V 3 bases and J 8 bases; bases outside gene matches: 10. The CDR3 extends over 15 amino acids.

The V gene is TRBV30, the J gene TRBJ1-2; D possibly corresponds to TRBD1 (5 bases). Trimming pared 0 bases from V and 2 bases from J, leaving 7 bases between. This CDR3 spans 13 amino acids. The germline CDR1 and CDR2 sequences are GTSNPN and SVGIG (reference sequence). DNA for the CDR3: TGTGCCTGGAGTGTACAGGACAACTATGGCTACACCTTC. Its protein product is CAWSVQDNYGYTF.

The chain is built from TRBV7-9 and TRBJ2-7, with D maybe TRBD2 (5 bases). The CDR3 sequence is 13 residues long. Trimming left V 2 bases short and J 2 bases short, with 7 bases between. The V gene's germline CDR1 is SEHNR and CDR2 FQNEAQ (reference sequence). The DNA of the CDR3 is TGTGCCAGCAGCTTAAGCGGCCCCTACGAGCAGTACTTC. Its translation: CASSLSGPYEQYF.

This clone was picked up one time. The genes are TRBV4-1 and TRBJ2-7; 7 bases align to TRBD2. Germline loops: CDR1 MGHRA, CDR2 YSYEKL. This CDR3 has 14 residues. J gave up 3 bases and V 4 bases, and 6 bases lay outside the gene matches. CDR3 DNA sequence: TGCGCCAGCAGCCTTGACACGGGAGGCTACGAGCAGTACTTC. Translation gives CASSLDTGGYEQYF.

The chain combines TRBV15 with TRBJ2-4, with 9 bases identical to TRBD1. CDR1 and CDR2 (germline): LNHNV, YYDKDF (reference sequence). With 5 bases clipped from V and 1 base from J, the junction kept 15 bases outside the gene matches. CDR3 length: 19 residues. DNA for the CDR3: TGTGCCACCAGCGACCGGGACAGGGACACTCCTTCGGCCAAAAACATTCAGTACTTC. It translates to CATSDRDRDTPSAKNIQYF.

The chain couples TRBV30 to TRBJ2-5, with 9 bases lining up with TRBD1. The CDR3 covers 15 residues. Germline loops: CDR1 GTSNPN, CDR2 SVGIG (reference sequence). The V segment lost 3 bases and the J segment 6 bases; nucleotides outside the gene matches: 11. The CDR3 region is CAWRRTGGASQTQYF. CDR3 bases: TGTGCCTGGAGGCGAACAGGGGGCGCCTCCCAGACCCAGTACTTC.

This clone was observed a single time. V usage is TRBV19 and J usage is TRBJ2-3; D gene unclear. CDR1 is LNHDA and CDR2 is SQIVND in the germline V gene (reference sequence). The CDR3 extends over 14 amino acids. V lost 3 bases and J lost 0, with 7 bases in between. In nucleotides, the CDR3 is TGTGCCAGTAGTATTTGGCAGAGCACAGATACGCAGTATTTT. Translation: CASSIWQSTDTQYF. Looking up the rest from reference TRBV19 and TRBJ2-3 gives the full variable domain: DGGITQSPKYLFRKEGQNVTLSCEQNLNHDAMYWYRQDPGQGLRLIYYSQIVNDFQKGDIAEGYSVSREKKESFPLTVTSAQKNPTAFYLCASSIWQSTDTQYFGPGTRLTVL.

This clone appeared a single time. The chain has TRBV11-3 and TRBJ2-5; 16 bases align to TRBD2. J lost 3 bases, V lost 1 base, and 2 bases had no gene match. The CDR3 totals 17 residues. Germline V gene data show CDR1 as SGHNT and CDR2 as YENEEA. The CDR3 loop reads CASSLAGTSGGEETQYF. The DNA of the CDR3 is TGTGCCAGCAGCTTAGCGGGGACTAGCGGGGGGGAAGAGACCCAGTACTTC.

The rearrangement links TRBV27 to TRBJ2-5, with 16 positions matching TRBD2. The CDR3 runs 20 residues. Trimming at V came to 4 bases and at J to 1 base, leaving 12 bases not matched to a gene. In germline, CDR1 is MNHEY, CDR2 SMNVEV (reference sequence). CDR3 coding DNA: TGTGCCAGCAGTTCTCGTCCGGGACTAGCGGGAGGGCTGGTCCAAGAGACCCAGTACTTC. Amino acid sequence: CASSSRPGLAGGLVQETQYF.